The 30 T cell receptor beta chains presented below share a single source sample, sequenced in a study of T cell responses to AZD1222 COVID-19 vaccine. TCRdb keeps only in-frame clones here, not all; method: immunoSEQ multiplex PCR. This sample has around 140,000 clones, with approximately 92% found just once. The sample consisted of peripheral blood, taken on day 0 of AZD1222 vaccination. These receptors were collected from an adult in good health.

V and J are TRBV4-1 and TRBJ2-1, with 9 bases identical to TRBD1. Germline V gives CDR1 MGHRA, CDR2 YSYEKL. Unmatched junction bases numbered 8, after V lost 11 bases and J lost 3 bases. There are 14 residues in the CDR3. This CDR3 is CASSPGQGYNEQFF. The DNA for the CDR3 is TGCGCCTCCAGCCCGGGACAGGGCTACAATGAGCAGTTCTTC.

This chain links TRBV6-1 with TRBJ2-1; 12 bases line up with TRBD2. J was trimmed by 6 bases and V by 3 bases; bases with no gene match: 12. The CDR3 extends over 18 amino acids. Germline CDR1 and CDR2: MNHNS and SASEGT. The CDR3, as DNA: TGTGCCAGCAGTGATACCTTCGGGCGACTAGCGGGAGCCAATGAGCAGTTCTTC. Its protein product is CASSDTFGRLAGANEQFF.

The V call is TRBV6-5, the J call TRBJ1-1, with a tentative D call TRBD1 (5 bases). The CDR3 consists of 12 residues. Germline CDR1 and CDR2: MNHEY and SVGAGI. V lost 6 bases to trimming and J lost 0 bases, with 5 bases between them. The CDR3 DNA follows: TGTGCCAGCAGGACAGTGAACACTGAAGCTTTCTTT. As protein: CASRTVNTEAFF.

This clone was detected once. The chain employs TRBV6-1 and TRBJ1-2; weak D call: TRBD1 (5 bases). CDR1 is MNHNS, CDR2 SASEGT, per germline. The V end lost 2 bases, the J end lost 7 bases, and 14 bases lay between the germline ends. This CDR3 has 14 amino acids. CDR3 in DNA: TGTGCCAGCAGTGAAAACACGCAGGGCGGTGGCTACACCTTC. Protein sequence: CASSENTQGGGYTF.

V and J are TRBV5-1 and TRBJ2-1, with 13 bases matching TRBD2. The V segment lost 4 bases and the J segment 9 bases; nucleotides outside the gene matches: 4. This CDR3 region has 14 residues. In germline, CDR1 is SGHRS, CDR2 YFSETQ. CDR3 DNA: TGCGCCAGCAGCGTCGGGACTAGCGGGACTGAGCAGTTCTTC. Amino acids: CASSVGTSGTEQFF.

V and J are TRBV5-1 and TRBJ2-7; D gene unclear. Between the trimmed V and J ends, which lost 0 bases and 3 bases, there was a span of 4 bases. Germline V gives CDR1 SGHRS, CDR2 YFSETQ. CDR3 length equals 12 residues. CDR3 sequence (DNA): TGCGCCAGCAGCTTGGACGACTACGAGCAGTACTTC. It codes for CASSLDDYEQYF.

The V gene is TRBV3-1 (or the pseudogene TRBV3-2), the J gene TRBJ1-3; D remains ambiguous. The CDR3 contains 14 residues. Germline CDR1 LGHDT, CDR2 YNNKEL (reference sequence). Deletions cut 1 base from V and 4 bases from J, with 8 bases between. DNA for the CDR3: TGTGCCAGCAGCCAAGCCGGGTCGGGAAACACCATATATTTT. This codes for CASSQAGSGNTIYF.

The chain combines TRBV6-6 with TRBJ2-3, with 9 bases identical to TRBD2. Germline lookup yields CDR1 MNHNY and CDR2 SVGAGI (reference sequence). With 6 bases clipped from V and 1 base from J, the junction kept 5 bases outside the gene matches. The CDR3 is 15 amino acids. CDR3 sequence reads: CASSPAGGRTDTQYF. CDR3 DNA sequence: TGTGCCAGCAGCCCAGCGGGAGGACGCACAGATACGCAGTATTTT.

The J gene is TRBJ1-6, the V gene TRBV4-1, with a possible D match to TRBD1 (6 bases). Deletions cut 0 bases from V and 8 bases from J, with 11 bases between. Germline assignment: CDR1 MGHRA and CDR2 YSYEKL. The CDR3 loop spans 15 amino acids. Here the CDR3 DNA reads TGCGCCAGCAGCCAAGAAGGGGGAGGGGATTCACCCCTCCACTTT. Protein product: CASSQEGGGDSPLHF.

The gene calls are TRBV5-4 and TRBJ2-5; D uncertain. Germline loops: CDR1 SGHNT, CDR2 YYREEE (reference sequence). Trimming took 0 bases from V and 1 from J, leaving 7 bases between them. The CDR3 covers 14 residues. This chain's CDR3 is CASSLEVFQETQYF. DNA of the CDR3: TGTGCCAGCAGCTTGGAAGTTTTCCAAGAGACCCAGTACTTC.

The CDR3 loop reads CASSGYRNPEAFF. DNA of the CDR3: TGTGCCAGCAGCGGCTACAGAAACCCTGAAGCTTTCTTT. The chain links TRBV11-1 to TRBJ1-1; D is unresolved. CDR1 and CDR2 from the germline V gene are SGHAT and FQDESV (reference sequence). This CDR3 has 13 residues. With 5 bases removed from V and 6 bases from J, the gap between germline ends came to 13 bases. The full variable domain, in which reference TRBV11-1 and TRBJ1-1 provide the parts outside the CDR3, is EAEVAQSPRYKITEKSQAVAFWCDPISGHATLYWYRQILGQGPELLVQFQDESVVDDSQLPKDRFSAERLKGVDSTLKIQPAELGDSAMYLCASSGYRNPEAFFGQGTRLTVV.

This chain links TRBV6-6 with TRBJ2-2; D not certain. This CDR3 has 14 amino acids. CDR1 MNHNY and CDR2 SVGAGI come from the germline V gene (reference sequence). Trimming shortened V by 4 bases and J by 4 bases, and 10 bases separated the two germline ends. The CDR3 DNA follows: TGTGCCAGCAGTTCCGTGGGCATCACCGGGGAGCTGTTTTTT. It encodes CASSSVGITGELFF.

The gene calls are TRBV7-9 and TRBJ1-1, with TRBD1 matching over 10 bases. The CDR3 consists of 14 residues. Losses at the gene ends were 4 bases for V and 5 bases for J; bases not matched to a gene: 4. Looked up from germline, CDR1 is SEHNR and CDR2 is FQNEAQ (reference sequence). The CDR3 protein is CASSSGQGETEAFF. The DNA of the CDR3 is TGTGCCAGCAGCTCCGGACAGGGGGAAACTGAAGCTTTCTTT.

The V call is TRBV7-2, the J call TRBJ1-4; 7 bases align to TRBD1. V was clipped by 5 bases and J by 8 bases; unmatched bases: 11. This CDR3 is 15 amino acids long. CDR1 is SGHTA, CDR2 FQGNSA, per germline. Written as DNA, the CDR3 is TGTGCCAGCAGCCCGTACAGGGGCGGTCGAGAAAAACTGTTTTTT. Amino acid sequence: CASSPYRGGREKLFF.

This clone was detected only once. The V gene is TRBV4-2, the J gene TRBJ2-3; 12 positions match TRBD2. Losses at the gene ends were 5 bases for V and 1 base for J; bases not matched to a gene: 4. This CDR3 is built from 16 residues. Germline V CDR1 and CDR2: LGHNA, YNFKEQ. CDR3 sequence (DNA): TGTGCCAGCAGCACACGGACTAGCGGGGGCACAGATACGCAGTATTTT. Translation gives CASSTRTSGGTDTQYF.

This clone was recorded once. The chain couples TRBV19 to TRBJ1-4, with D unresolved. Germline V gene data show CDR1 as LNHDA and CDR2 as SQIVND (reference sequence). The CDR3 sequence is 18 residues long. V was clipped by 5 bases and J by 5 bases, with 24 bases between them. The CDR3 nucleotides read TGTGCCAGTAGTCTAAATTTTTATGTGGGAACTCCCAATGAAAAACTGTTTTTT. Translating it yields CASSLNFYVGTPNEKLFF.

The chain combines TRBV27 with TRBJ2-5; no clear D. This CDR3 is 12 amino acids long. The V end lost 6 bases, the J end lost 3 bases, and 8 bases lay between the germline ends. The V gene's germline CDR1 is MNHEY and CDR2 SMNVEV (reference sequence). In DNA form, the CDR3 reads TGTGCCAGCAGGACTCAAAAAGAGACCCAGTACTTC. Amino acid sequence: CASRTQKETQYF.

The chain couples TRBV18 to TRBJ1-2, with TRBD1 identical over 8 bases. V lost 2 bases, J lost 2 bases, and 4 bases stayed unmatched. The CDR3 has 15 residues. Per the germline V gene, CDR1 is KGHSH and CDR2 is LQKENI. The CDR3 is CASSPEGQVNYGYTF. The CDR3 DNA is TGTGCCAGCTCACCAGAGGGACAGGTGAACTATGGCTACACCTTC.

DNA for the CDR3: TGTGCCAGAAGCTTAGGTCTGCATAAGGGCACTGAAGCTTTCTTT. Its translation: CARSLGLHKGTEAFF. The chain links TRBV7-5 to TRBJ1-1. TRBV7-5 is recorded as a pseudogene. The CDR3 is made up of 15 amino acids.

The chain has TRBV11-2 and TRBJ1-2, with D unresolved. The CDR3 sequence is 15 residues long. CDR1 SGHAT and CDR2 FQNNGV come from the germline V gene. Trimming removed 4 bases from V and 2 bases from J, with 14 bases in between. CDR3 in DNA: TGTGCCAGCAGCTCGGGCCTACAGCTCAACTATGGCTACACCTTC. This sequence encodes CASSSGLQLNYGYTF. The full variable domain, rest sourced from reference TRBV11-2 and TRBJ1-2, is EAGVAQSPRYKIIEKRQSVAFWCNPISGHATLYWYQQILGQGPKLLIQFQNNGVVDDSQLPKDRFSAERLKGVDSTLKIQPAKLEDSAVYLCASSSGLQLNYGYTFGSGTRLTVV.

The rearrangement links TRBV21-1 to TRBJ1-6. TRBV21-1 is deemed a pseudogene. The CDR3 length is 15 residues. CDR3 region: CATPDGNSYNSPLHF. CDR3 sequence (DNA): TGTGCCACCCCGGACGGCAACTCCTATAATTCACCCCTCCACTTT.

The chain uses TRBV9 and TRBJ2-7; TRBD1 matches 8 bases. The CDR3 spans 15 residues. The V and J ends lost 0 bases and 3 bases, in that order; junction bases with no gene match: 5. Germline values: CDR1 SGDLS, CDR2 YYNGEE. CDR3 protein: CASSVAGDRIYEQYF. CDR3 sequence (DNA): TGTGCCAGCAGCGTAGCCGGGGACAGGATCTACGAGCAGTACTTC.

The chain carries TRBV19 and TRBJ2-7, with TRBD1 matching 8 bases. Per germline, CDR1 LNHDA and CDR2 SQIVND (reference sequence). This CDR3 contains 14 residues. With 1 base clipped from V and 3 bases from J, the junction kept 2 bases outside the gene matches. This CDR3 reads CASSIGGQGYEQYF. For the CDR3, the DNA is TGTGCCAGTAGTATAGGTGGACAGGGCTACGAGCAGTACTTC. Combining the CDR3 with reference TRBV19 and TRBJ2-7 gives the whole variable domain DGGITQSPKYLFRKEGQNVTLSCEQNLNHDAMYWYRQDPGQGLRLIYYSQIVNDFQKGDIAEGYSVSREKKESFPLTVTSAQKNPTAFYLCASSIGGQGYEQYFGPGTRLTVT.

The V gene is TRBV7-2, the J gene TRBJ2-3; TRBD2 aligns across 14 bases. J gave up 7 bases and V 5 bases, and 11 bases lay outside the gene matches. The germline CDR1 and CDR2 sequences are SGHTA and FQGNSA. This CDR3 spans 17 amino acids. CDR3 in DNA: TGTGCCAGCAGCCACCAAGGGACTAGCGGGAGTGGAAATACGCAGTATTTT. It translates to CASSHQGTSGSGNTQYF. Full variable domain (rest looked up from reference TRBV7-2 and TRBJ2-3): GAGVSQSPSNKVTEKGKDVELRCDPISGHTALYWYRQSLGQGLEFLIYFQGNSAPDKSGLPSDRFSAERTGGSVSTLTIQRTQQEDSAVYLCASSHQGTSGSGNTQYFGPGTRLTVL.

Only a few counts were recorded for this clone. The chain links TRBV2 to TRBJ1-1; D ambiguous. The CDR3 spans 15 residues. In germline, CDR1 is SNHLY, CDR2 FYNNEI. Trimming removed 3 bases at V and 4 bases at J, with 15 bases between. CDR3 sequence (DNA): TGTGCCAGCAGTGATAGGTCGCGAGGAGGCACTGAAGCTTTCTTT. This gives the protein CASSDRSRGGTEAFF.

This sequence joins TRBV2 and TRBJ2-2, with 7 positions matching TRBD2. CDR1 SNHLY and CDR2 FYNNEI come from the germline V gene. The length of the CDR3 is 14 residues. The V gene end was trimmed by 8 bases and the J gene end by 3 bases; junction bases not matched to a gene: 6. The CDR3 spells CASRGLVDTGELFF. Here the CDR3 DNA reads TGTGCCAGCCGAGGACTAGTAGACACCGGGGAGCTGTTTTTT.

The chain has TRBV19 and TRBJ2-5; D gene uncertain. The CDR3 sequence is 13 residues long. CDR1 LNHDA and CDR2 SQIVND come from the germline V gene (reference sequence). Trimming cost V 6 bases and J 2 bases, with 10 bases left between them. Here the CDR3 reads CASRLIGQETQYF. The CDR3 region has the DNA TGTGCCAGTAGACTAATAGGGCAAGAGACCCAGTACTTC.

This chain's CDR3 is CASSEDNEQFF. The CDR3, as DNA: TGTGCCAGCAGCGAAGACAATGAGCAGTTCTTC. The chain recombines TRBV9 with TRBJ2-1; unclear D gene. V was cut by 3 bases and J by 5 bases, with 3 bases left in between. The germline CDR1 and CDR2 sequences are SGDLS and YYNGEE. The CDR3 runs to 11 residues.

The V and J genes are TRBV5-1 and TRBJ1-1; the match to TRBD1 covers 9 bases. Losses at the gene ends were 2 bases for V and 5 bases for J; bases not matched to a gene: 7. CDR3 length equals 15 residues. The germline V gene has CDR1 SGHRS and CDR2 YFSETQ. Written as DNA, the CDR3 is TGCGCCAGCAGCTTCTCCTCGACAGGGGGAACTGAAGCTTTCTTT. This gives the protein CASSFSSTGGTEAFF.

This sequence joins TRBV28 and TRBJ2-1, with D unclear. This CDR3 has 14 residues. V was shortened by 2 bases and J by 0 bases, with 5 bases between the two germline ends. Germline V gene sequence: CDR1 MDHEN, CDR2 SYDVKM. The DNA for the CDR3 is TGTGCCAGCAGTTTACCGGACTCCTACAATGAGCAGTTCTTC. Translation gives CASSLPDSYNEQFF.